The T cell receptor beta chain described here comes from a study of CD8 T cells in Susac syndrome. The overall study: Patients with Susac syndrome were therapy-naive, treated with corticosteroids, or treated with intravenous immunoglobulin alone when blood was collected.

Reverse transcription of roughly 0.5 to 1 ug RNA used random hexamers. Multiplex immunoSEQ PCR targeted 54 Vbeta and 13 Jbeta TCR beta segments. From the immunoSEQ multiplex PCR reads, TCRdb called clonotypes with MiXCR, one entry per CDR3 protein. The data hold around 23,000 distinct CDR3 sequences, with roughly 93% observed a single time. This clonotype has just a few counts. CDR1 MRHNA and CDR2 SNTAGT come from the germline V gene. V lost 0 bases and J 3 bases, leaving 4 bases between the germline ends. This CDR3 comprises 13 residues. This sequence originates from a human donor with Susac syndrome. Sequences were obtained from CD8+ T cells from PBMCs. V usage is TRBV6-4 and J usage is TRBJ2-3; D remains ambiguous. The CDR3 loop is CASSDSTTDTQYF. The CDR3 coding sequence is TGTGCCAGCAGTGACTCGACTACAGATACGCAGTATTTT.